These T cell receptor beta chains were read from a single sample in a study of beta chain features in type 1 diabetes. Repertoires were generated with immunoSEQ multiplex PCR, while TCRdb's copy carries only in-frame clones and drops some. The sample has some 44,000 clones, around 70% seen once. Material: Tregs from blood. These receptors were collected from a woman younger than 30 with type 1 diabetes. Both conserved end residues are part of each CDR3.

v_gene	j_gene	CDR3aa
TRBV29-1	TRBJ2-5	CSVLPPTGGRETQYF
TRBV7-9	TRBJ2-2	CASSFLEGFTGELFF
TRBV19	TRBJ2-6	CASRLTGANVLTF
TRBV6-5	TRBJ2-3	CASAHGDTDTQYF
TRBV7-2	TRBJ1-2	CASSLARLGPGGYTF
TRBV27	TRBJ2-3	CASTDSWGGYGTDTQYF
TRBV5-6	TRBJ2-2	CASSGDRMVTGELFF
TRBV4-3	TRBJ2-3	CASSQGAGDTQYF
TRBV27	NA	CASKGWTSGRSYEQYF
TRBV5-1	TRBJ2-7	CASSGRGADEQYF
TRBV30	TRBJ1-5	CAWSVTNGEPQHF
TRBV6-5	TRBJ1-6	CASSYFSGSAPPLHF
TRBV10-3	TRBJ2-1	CAISGIQGSSYNEQFF
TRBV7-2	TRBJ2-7	CASSRARLAGGQDEQYF
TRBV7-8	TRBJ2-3	CASSWGRLAGTDTQYF
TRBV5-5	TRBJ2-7	CASSSREGYEQYF
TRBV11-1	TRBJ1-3	CASSPTGGNTIYF
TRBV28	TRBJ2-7	CASSLGTGVHEQYF
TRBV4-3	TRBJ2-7	CASSKSASSYEQYF
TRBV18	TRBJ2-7	CASSLGSINEQYF
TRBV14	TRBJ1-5	CASSQPAGPQHF
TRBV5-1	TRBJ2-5	CASSYTGVETQYF
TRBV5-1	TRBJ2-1	CASSLGTQGLSEQFF
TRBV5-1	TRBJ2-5	CASRASTGSQETQYF
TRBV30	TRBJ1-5	CAWSPQGNQPQHF
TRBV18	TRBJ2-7	CASSPSGGDYEQYF
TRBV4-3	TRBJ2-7	CASSQDPPGTAPPQYF
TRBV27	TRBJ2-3	CASSPRGDTQYF
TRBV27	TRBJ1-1	CASSFFLGRKAFF
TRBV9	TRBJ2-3	CASSVGTSITQYF
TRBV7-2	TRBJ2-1	CASRSLRGEQFF
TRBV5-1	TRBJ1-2	CASSLGDITITNYGYTF
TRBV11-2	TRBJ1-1	CASSPDRVAEAFF
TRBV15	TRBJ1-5	CATSRERGTGNQPQHF
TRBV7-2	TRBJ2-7	CASSRTSGGAEYEQYF
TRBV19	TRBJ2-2	CASRSLGANTGELFF
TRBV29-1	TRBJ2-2	CSVETPGELFF